This T cell receptor (beta chain) is drawn from a study of T-cell memory formation after mild COVID-19. The 5'RACE method, run with constant-segment primers, produced TCR alpha and TCR beta cDNA libraries (carrying sample barcodes and UMIs). TCRdb recomputed calls from the 5' RACE reads with MiXCR, one row per CDR3 protein. The sample lists a few hundred thousand distinct CDR3 sequences, about 16% occurring once. This CDR3 has 15 amino acids. Germline lookup yields CDR1 KGHSH and CDR2 LQKENI. V lost 3 bases, J lost 2 bases, and 6 bases stayed unmatched. This clonotype was seen a few times. Sequencing used PBMCs or a T cell subset sorted from them (not recorded which). This TCR derives from a man between 18 and 29 years old who had mild COVID-19 (a few samples of this study predate the infection). Cell type and time point are not known. The V call is TRBV18, the J call TRBJ1-1; TRBD1 aligns across 7 bases. Here the CDR3 DNA reads TGTGCCAGCTCACCCCTCAGGGGGGGTAACACTGAAGCTTTCTTT. Translating gives CASSPLRGGNTEAFF.